This TCR beta chain came from a study of blood T cell repertoires in COVID-19. This CDR3 has 15 residues. V lost 3 bases, J lost 1 base, and 4 bases stayed unmatched. CDR1 is SGHAT and CDR2 is FQNNGV in the germline V gene. Method: immunoSEQ multiplex PCR; TCRdb's copy keeps in-frame clones and lacks some. The table shows about 130,000 clones, with about 79% occurring only once. The chain carries TRBV11-2 and TRBJ2-3, with 7 bases identical to TRBD2. The material sequenced was peripheral blood. The TCR was taken from a woman aged 45-65 years with acute or convalescent COVID-19. CDR3 amino acids: CASSLRESRTDTQYF. Here the CDR3 DNA reads TGTGCCAGCAGCTTGCGGGAGAGCCGCACAGATACGCAGTATTTT.